A single sample is the source of the 26 T cell receptor beta chains below, sequenced in a study of cytomegalovirus exposure and HLA in healthy donors. The PCR had 60 Vbeta and 13 Jbeta primers. Profiled with immunoSEQ multiplex PCR; TCRdb holds only in-frame clones, not every one. The table has 180,000 or so clones, over 65% seen once; the top ten hold 0.098%. The sequencing sample was made of PBMCs. The receptor source for this set is a boy aged 2 to 10 in good health and CMV-seronegative.

This clone was observed once. The chain couples TRBV19 to TRBJ2-7; 7 nucleotides match TRBD2. The CDR3 is 14 amino acids. J gave up 2 bases and V 6 bases, and 7 bases lay outside the gene matches. Per germline, CDR1 LNHDA and CDR2 SQIVND (reference sequence). The CDR3 is CASSPAGDPYEQYF. The CDR3 region has the DNA TGTGCCAGTAGCCCCGCGGGGGACCCCTACGAGCAGTACTTC. The variable domain in full, completed from reference TRBV19 and TRBJ2-7, reads DGGITQSPKYLFRKEGQNVTLSCEQNLNHDAMYWYRQDPGQGLRLIYYSQIVNDFQKGDIAEGYSVSREKKESFPLTVTSAQKNPTAFYLCASSPAGDPYEQYFGPGTRLTVT.

The chain has TRBV4-3 and TRBJ2-7; maybe TRBD1 (7 bases). V lost 4 bases and J lost 4, with 11 bases in between. The CDR3 has 13 amino acids. Germline CDR1 and CDR2: LGHNA and YSLEER. The CDR3 sequence is CASSPQGGYEQYF. The CDR3 DNA reads as TGCGCCAGCAGCCCTCAGGGGGGTTACGAGCAGTACTTC.

The rearrangement joins TRBV6-5 to TRBJ2-2; TRBD1 aligns across 9 bases. The CDR3 spans 14 residues. Unmatched junction bases numbered 6, after V lost 6 bases and J lost 7 bases. In germline, CDR1 is MNHEY, CDR2 SVGAGI. The CDR3 DNA reads TGTGCCAGCAGGAAACAGGGGGCTAACGGGGAGCTGTTTTTT. Encoded protein: CASRKQGANGELFF.

This clone has just one count. The chain recombines TRBV6-1 with TRBJ1-3; TRBD1 is a possible D gene (5 bases). There are 13 residues in the CDR3. V was cut by 5 bases and J by 5 bases, with 10 bases left in between. Looked up from germline, CDR1 is MNHNS and CDR2 is SASEGT. In DNA form, the CDR3 reads TGTGCCAGCAGTATGGACACGAGAAACACCATATATTTT. Translation: CASSMDTRNTIYF.

The CDR3 DNA reads TGTGCCAGCAGTTCCCAGGGGGCATTTAACAATGAGCAGTTCTTC. Protein product: CASSSQGAFNNEQFF. The genes are TRBV27 and TRBJ2-1, with 8 positions matching TRBD1. V lost 4 bases, J lost 5 bases, and 7 bases stayed unmatched. CDR3 length: 15 residues. Germline V gives CDR1 MNHEY, CDR2 SMNVEV (reference sequence).

J is TRBJ2-5 and V is TRBV11-2; possible D gene TRBD1, 5 bases. Per the germline V gene, CDR1 is SGHAT and CDR2 is FQNNGV. The V and J ends lost 4 bases and 2 bases respectively, with 17 bases between them. The CDR3 is 16 residues long. In DNA form, the CDR3 reads TGTGCCAGCAGCTCATCGTCTTGGGGCGGACAAGAGACCCAGTACTTC. Translation gives CASSSSSWGGQETQYF. The variable domain in full, completed from reference TRBV11-2 and TRBJ2-5, reads EAGVAQSPRYKIIEKRQSVAFWCNPISGHATLYWYQQILGQGPKLLIQFQNNGVVDDSQLPKDRFSAERLKGVDSTLKIQPAKLEDSAVYLCASSSSSWGGQETQYFGPGTRLLVL.

The chain employs TRBV6-6 and TRBJ2-5, with 16 nucleotides matching TRBD2. The J call may not be correct, given that the DNA end is closer to TRBJ2-7. The CDR3 spans 15 residues. Germline V CDR1 and CDR2: MNHNY, SVGAGI (reference sequence). The CDR3 here is CASRGTSGGANEQYF. CDR3 nucleotide sequence: TGTGCCAGCAGGGGGACTAGCGGGGGGGCCAACGAGCAGTACTTC.

The rearrangement uses TRBV5-4 and TRBJ2-2; TRBD2 is a possible D gene (5 bases). The V gene lost 5 bases and the J gene lost 1 base, with 15 bases spanning the gap. Germline CDR1 is SGHNT and CDR2 is YYREEE (reference sequence). This CDR3 has 16 residues. CDR3 nucleotide sequence: TGTGCCAGCAGTCGTGACTACCCAGAGAACACCGGGGAGCTGTTTTTT. This encodes CASSRDYPENTGELFF.

The chain combines TRBV5-4 with TRBJ2-7; D perhaps matches TRBD1 (6 bases). Trimming left V 4 bases short and J 2 bases short, with 16 bases between. CDR3 length equals 15 residues. Germline values: CDR1 SGHNT, CDR2 YYREEE (reference sequence). CDR3 region: CASSHGQSGAYEQYF. In DNA, the CDR3 is TGTGCCAGCAGCCACGGACAGTCCGGCGCCTACGAGCAGTACTTC.

The chain joins TRBV4-3 to TRBJ1-2; 8 bases are a match to TRBD1. The CDR3 is 13 residues long. The V gene end was trimmed by 10 bases and the J gene end by 4 bases; junction bases not matched to a gene: 8. Germline V CDR1 and CDR2: LGHNA, YSLEER. The CDR3 bases are TGCGCCACTGGCCGGGACAGGTTCTATGGCTACACCTTC. The encoded protein is CATGRDRFYGYTF.

This clone was seen a handful of times. V usage is TRBV29-1 and J usage is TRBJ2-2, with D possibly matching TRBD2 (5 bases). Trimming removed 6 bases from V and 2 bases from J, with 19 bases in between. Germline loops: CDR1 SQVTM, CDR2 ANQGSEA. The CDR3 has 16 residues. In DNA, the CDR3 is TGCAGCGTCCGGGGTAGCGCGATAGATAACACCGGGGAGCTGTTTTTT. This encodes CSVRGSAIDNTGELFF.

The chain combines TRBV6-1 with TRBJ1-6; 7 positions match TRBD1. Germline CDR1 reads MNHNS; CDR2 reads SASEGT. The CDR3 contains 12 residues. The ends lost 8 bases at V and 11 bases at J; junction bases unmatched: 6. CDR3 nucleotides: TGTGCCAGCCGGGACAGTCGTACACCCCTCCACTTT. Translated: CASRDSRTPLHF.

V and J are TRBV11-2 and TRBJ2-7; D may be TRBD2 (6 bases). Germline values: CDR1 SGHAT, CDR2 FQNNGV. The CDR3 sequence is 15 residues long. The V end lost 1 base, the J end lost 3 bases, and 13 bases lay between the germline ends. The CDR3 protein is CASSLVTGGFYEQYF. The DNA of the CDR3 is TGTGCCAGCAGCTTAGTTACCGGGGGATTCTACGAGCAGTACTTC.

Details on this clone: At the DNA level, this CDR3 is encoded by other sequences in the same sample as well. The chain uses TRBV7-9 and TRBJ1-2; D remains ambiguous. The CDR3 is made up of 13 amino acids. Trimming cost V 1 base and J 4 bases, with 7 bases left between them. Germline V CDR1 and CDR2: SEHNR, FQNEAQ (reference sequence). CDR3 DNA: TGTGCCAGCAGCTTAGAAGCGGGCTATGGCTACACCTTC. Translating it yields CASSLEAGYGYTF.

The chain has TRBV18 and TRBJ1-1; tentative D call: TRBD1 (6 bases). Trimming shortened V by 3 bases and J by 4 bases, and 15 bases separated the two germline ends. Looked up from germline, CDR1 is KGHSH and CDR2 is LQKENI. CDR3 length: 15 amino acids. The CDR3 spells CASSPRQERSTEAFF. For the CDR3, the DNA is TGTGCCAGCTCACCCCGACAGGAAAGGTCCACTGAAGCTTTCTTT.

The rearrangement joins TRBV11-2 to TRBJ1-1, with D uncertain. The CDR3 extends over 12 amino acids. Germline V gene sequence: CDR1 SGHAT, CDR2 FQNNGV. Trimming pared 0 bases from V and 11 bases from J, leaving 10 bases between. CDR3 DNA: TGTGCCAGCAGCTTAGATCTATCGTCTGCTTTCTTT. It yields the protein CASSLDLSSAFF. Supplemented by reference TRBV11-2 and TRBJ1-1, the full variable domain reads EAGVAQSPRYKIIEKRQSVAFWCNPISGHATLYWYQQILGQGPKLLIQFQNNGVVDDSQLPKDRFSAERLKGVDSTLKIQPAKLEDSAVYLCASSLDLSSAFFGQGTRLTVV.

The V and J genes are TRBV7-2 and TRBJ2-5; D remains unclear. V lost 2 bases and J 3 bases, leaving 13 bases between the germline ends. The CDR3 is 15 residues long. Looked up from germline, CDR1 is SGHTA and CDR2 is FQGNSA. CDR3 coding DNA: TGTGCCAGCAGCTTATACGGCGCCCTAGAAGAGACCCAGTACTTC. Its protein product is CASSLYGALEETQYF.

The V and J genes are TRBV5-1 and TRBJ2-3; TRBD2 might be the D (7 bases). V shed 3 bases and J shed 2 bases, with 22 bases lying between them. CDR1 and CDR2 (germline): SGHRS, YFSETQ. The CDR3 extends over 18 amino acids. CDR3 in DNA: TGCGCCAGCAGCTCTATTGCGGTGGGGGGGGCGAACACAGATACGCAGTATTTT. This codes for CASSSIAVGGANTDTQYF.

The J gene is TRBJ2-1, the V gene TRBV5-1; a weak D match, TRBD2 (6 bases). V was clipped by 4 bases and J by 4 bases, with 18 bases between them. The CDR3 runs to 16 residues. Germline values: CDR1 SGHRS, CDR2 YFSETQ. The CDR3 bases are TGCGCCAGCAGCCGGACGGCCCGCGGGGCTTACAATGAGCAGTTCTTC. Amino acid sequence: CASSRTARGAYNEQFF.

This chain links TRBV6-5 with TRBJ1-1; D call uncertain. From germline, CDR1 is MNHEY and CDR2 SVGAGI. The CDR3 consists of 15 residues. The V and J ends lost 0 bases and 0 bases respectively, with 8 bases between them. The CDR3 reads CASSYSSLVNTEAFF. For the CDR3, the DNA is TGTGCCAGCAGTTACTCGAGTCTTGTGAACACTGAAGCTTTCTTT.

This chain uses TRBV27 with TRBJ2-7; 8 bases are shared with TRBD1. The CDR3 loop spans 14 amino acids. The J segment lost 2 bases and the V segment lost 6 bases, leaving 6 bases of the junction unmatched. Germline V gene sequence: CDR1 MNHEY, CDR2 SMNVEV (reference sequence). DNA for the CDR3: TGTGCCAGCAGCCCAACAGGGGGTACCTACGAGCAGTACTTC. Its protein is CASSPTGGTYEQYF.

This chain uses TRBV6-6 with TRBJ2-6; D is uncertain. CDR1 is MNHNY, CDR2 SVGAGI, per germline (reference sequence). V lost 2 bases, J lost 0 bases, and 5 bases lay in between. The CDR3 spans 15 residues. CDR3 bases: TGTGCCAGCAGTTACCTCTCCTCTGGGGCCAACGTCCTGACTTTC. It is translated as CASSYLSSGANVLTF.

V gene TRBV29-1 combines with J gene TRBJ2-3, with a tentative D call TRBD2 (6 bases). The ends were cut back, 3 bases at V and 3 bases at J, with 10 bases in the middle. The CDR3 is 13 residues long. Germline CDR1 reads SQVTM; CDR2 reads ANQGSEA. CDR3 residues: CSVEQRGTDTQYF. The CDR3 DNA reads as TGCAGCGTTGAGCAACGGGGGACAGATACGCAGTATTTT.

The gene calls are TRBV7-2 and TRBJ2-3, with TRBD2 identical over 12 bases. Germline V gene sequence: CDR1 SGHTA, CDR2 FQGNSA. CDR3 length: 19 residues. V gave up 0 bases and J gave up 4 bases; unmatched junction bases: 11. The CDR3 DNA reads as TGTGCCAGCAGCTTAGCGCGGCGGTCTAGCGGGGGGGTAGCAGATACGCAGTATTTT. Its protein product is CASSLARRSSGGVADTQYF. Variable domain in full (rest from reference TRBV7-2 and TRBJ2-3): GAGVSQSPSNKVTEKGKDVELRCDPISGHTALYWYRQSLGQGLEFLIYFQGNSAPDKSGLPSDRFSAERTGGSVSTLTIQRTQQEDSAVYLCASSLARRSSGGVADTQYFGPGTRLTVL.

V and J are TRBV4-2 and TRBJ2-3; TRBD2 might be the D (6 bases). CDR1 and CDR2 (germline): LGHNA, YNFKEQ. V lost 0 bases to trimming and J lost 1 base, with 8 bases between them. CDR3 length: 15 residues. The CDR3 loop is CASSQDPGGTDTQYF. CDR3 sequence (DNA): TGTGCCAGCAGCCAAGATCCGGGGGGCACAGATACGCAGTATTTT.

The gene calls are TRBV10-1 and TRBJ2-5, with 10 bases lining up with TRBD2. Germline V gives CDR1 WNHNN, CDR2 SYGVQD (reference sequence). The CDR3 is made up of 16 amino acids. J lost 3 bases, V lost 2 bases, and 6 bases had no gene match. The CDR3 DNA reads as TGCGCCAGCAGTGAGGGACTAGCGGTAACTAAAGAGACCCAGTACTTC. It translates to CASSEGLAVTKETQYF.